This T cell receptor (beta chain) was captured in a study of response to subunit inactivated influenza vaccine. A single record per CDR3 protein comes from TCRdb applying MiXCR to the RT-PCR reads. The sample shows 500,000 or so distinct CDR3 sequences, about 17% of them seen only once. Study-wide results and caveats: The study's authors posited that every seasonal influenza vaccination enlists few new T cells.

Many counts were recorded for this clonotype. Its specificity is not known. V lost 3 bases to trimming and J lost 2 bases; unmatched junction nucleotides: 1. This CDR3 spans 13 amino acids. The specimen was CD4+ T cells sorted from PBMCs, collected around 25 months after vaccination. The chain couples TRBV12-3 or TRBV12-4 to TRBJ2-7; TRBD1 aligns across 7 bases. This clonotype was obtained from a man aged 50 to 69 who received an inactivated influenza vaccine. CDR3 residues: CASSLDRTYEQYF. The CDR3 DNA is TGTGCCAGCAGTTTGGACAGGACCTACGAGCAGTACTTC.